A selection of T cell receptor beta chains follows, all from one sample in a study of OX40 agonist ivuxolimab in advanced cancers. The assay was immunoSEQ multiplex PCR, and TCRdb's table has in-frame clones only and misses some. The sample consists of around 79,000 clones, 92% of them appearing once. Sequenced here: CD4+ or CD8+ T cells sorted from blood, sampled in a trial of the OX40 agonist ivuxolimab. The receptor set was obtained from an adult with an advanced solid tumor such as melanoma, head and neck, liver or kidney cancer. Each CDR3 is given with its conserved first and last residue. A D gene is named only where the DNA matches it firmly. Clone size is given for some rows only: seen once, a few or many times, or a class if the clone is expanded.

>TRBJ2-5|.|TRBV4-1|14|TRBD2
CASSQEGLQETQYF
TGCGCCAGCAGCCAAGAGGGACTACAAGAGACCCAGTACTTC
>TRBJ1-6|.|TRBV12-5|17|.
CASGLEVGSSYNSPLHF
TGTGCTAGTGGTTTGGAAGTGGGGAGCTCCTATAATTCACCCCTCCACTTT
>TRBJ1-1|.|TRBV19|14|TRBD1
CAASGQGAGTEAFF
TGTGCCGCGTCAGGACAGGGAGCAGGCACTGAAGCTTTCTTT
>TRBJ1-2|.|TRBV5-1|14|.
CASSLGTDLWGYTF
TGCGCCAGCAGCTTGGGGACGGACCTGTGGGGCTACACCTTC
>TRBJ1-1|.|TRBV27|15|.
CASSLDPPGNTEAFF
TGTGCCAGCAGTCTCGACCCCCCTGGGAACACTGAAGCTTTCTTT
>TRBJ2-2|.|TRBV27|16|.
CASSPSKGVVIGELFF
TGTGCCAGCAGTCCCTCTAAAGGGGTGGTTATCGGGGAGCTGTTTTTT
>TRBJ1-2|.|TRBV7-8|15|TRBD1
CASSLPGQRNFGYTF
TGTGCCAGCAGCTTACCGGGACAGAGAAATTTTGGCTACACCTTC
>TRBJ2-7|.|TRBV27|13|.
CASSTRALYEQYF
TGTGCCAGCAGTACCCGGGCCCTCTACGAGCAGTACTTC
>TRBJ1-1|.|TRBV7-9|17|.
CASSPGLGGGKGTEAFF
TGTGCCAGCAGCCCCGGGTTGGGAGGCGGAAAAGGCACTGAAGCTTTCTTT
>TRBJ2-1|.|TRBV25-1|16|TRBD2
CASSGGLAGLYNEQFF
TGTGCCAGCAGTGGGGGCCTAGCGGGCCTTTACAATGAGCAGTTCTTC
>TRBJ2-3|.|TRBV30|11|.
CAWSVSDTQYF
TGTGCCTGGAGTGTTTCAGATACGCAGTATTTT
>TRBJ2-5|.|TRBV10-3|11|.
CAISEGETQYF
TGTGCCATCAGTGAAGGGGAGACCCAGTACTTC
>TRBJ1-1|.|TRBV7-4|14|.
CASSLGGRSAEAFF
TGTGCCAGCAGCTTAGGTGGCAGGTCGGCGGAAGCTTTCTTT
>TRBJ1-5|.|TRBV6-1|16|.
CASSEVGHFSNQPQHF
TGTGCCAGCAGTGAAGTGGGTCACTTTAGCAATCAGCCCCAGCATTTT
>TRBJ1-6|.|TRBV30|14|.
CAWSPGRGDSPLHF
TGTGCCTGGAGCCCCGGACGGGGGGATTCACCCCTCCACTTT
>TRBJ2-1|.|TRBV30|14|TRBD2
CAWSSSGNYNEQFF
TGTGCCTGGTCCTCTAGCGGGAACTACAATGAGCAGTTCTTC
>TRBJ2-7|.|TRBV5-4|14|.
CASSLRGKAYEQYF
TGTGCCAGCAGCTTAAGGGGGAAAGCCTACGAGCAGTACTTC
>TRBJ2-3|.|TRBV5-5|19|TRBD2
CASSLEGLAGGRGTDTQYF
TGTGCCAGCAGCTTGGAGGGACTAGCGGGGGGGCGCGGCACAGATACGCAGTATTTT
>TRBJ1-2|.|TRBV7-9|15|.
CASSSPLQGPYGYTF
TGTGCCAGCAGCTCCCCTTTACAGGGCCCCTATGGCTACACCTTC
>TRBJ1-5|.|TRBV6-1|15|.
CASSLGQYSNQPQHF
TGTGCCAGCAGCTTAGGACAGTATAGCAATCAGCCCCAGCATTTT
>TRBJ2-1|.|TRBV12-2|14|.
CAKSGDEGYNEQFF
TGTGCAAAGTCGGGGGATGAGGGGTACAATGAGCAGTTCTTC
>TRBJ2-2|.|TRBV6-5|14|.
CASSYWQGSRELFF
TGTGCCAGCAGTTACTGGCAGGGATCCCGGGAGCTGTTTTTT
>TRBJ1-2|.|TRBV29-1|12|TRBD1
CSVATGAHGYTF
TGCAGCGTCGCAACAGGGGCGCATGGCTACACCTTC
>TRBJ2-7|.|TRBV6-5|13|TRBD1
CASRDRVAYEQYF
TGTGCCAGCAGGGACAGGGTGGCCTACGAGCAGTACTTC
>TRBJ2-3|few|TRBV11-2|17|TRBD2
CASRLTSGGVAGDTQYF
TGTGCCAGCAGGCTCACTAGCGGGGGGGTCGCGGGAGATACGCAGTATTTT
>TRBJ2-7|.|TRBV11-2|13|.
CASSLAQGFEQYF
TGTGCCAGCAGCTTAGCACAGGGTTTCGAGCAGTACTTC
>TRBJ2-1|.|TRBV9|16|.
CASSAPTGDNYNEQFF
TGTGCCAGCAGCGCACCAACGGGAGATAACTACAATGAGCAGTTCTTC
>TRBJ2-1|.|TRBV5-1|12|.
CASSFGAGEQFF
TGCGCCAGCAGCTTTGGAGCGGGTGAGCAGTTCTTC
>TRBJ1-1|.|TRBV15|14|TRBD1
CATSRDRGRTEAFF
TGTGCCACCAGCAGAGACAGGGGGCGGACTGAAGCTTTCTTT
>TRBJ2-7|.|TRBV7-9|14|.
CASSLQGPSYEQYF
TGTGCCAGCAGCTTACAGGGGCCCAGCTACGAGCAGTACTTC
>TRBJ2-1|.|TRBV7-2|12|.
CASSLASVWQFF
TGTGCCAGCAGCTTAGCTAGCGTGTGGCAGTTCTTC
>TRBJ1-1|.|TRBV5-1|13|TRBD1
CASSADRGIEAFF
TGCGCCAGCAGCGCGGACAGGGGAATTGAGGCTTTCTTT
>TRBJ2-7|.|TRBV4-3|14|.
CASSQERGWHEQYF
TGCGCCAGCAGCCAAGAAAGAGGGTGGCACGAGCAGTACTTC
>TRBJ2-3|.|TRBV7-8|15|.
CASSVRGLGTDTQYF
TGTGCCAGCAGCGTCCGGGGGCTCGGCACAGATACGCAGTATTTT
>TRBJ2-3|.|TRBV7-9|15|TRBD1
CASSLGQDAPDTQYF
TGTGCCAGCAGCCTAGGACAGGACGCACCAGATACGCAGTATTTT
>TRBJ2-1|.|TRBV7-8|17|TRBD2
CASRSGLAGGALDEQFF
TGTGCCAGCAGGTCGGGACTAGCGGGGGGAGCCCTCGATGAGCAGTTCTTC
>TRBJ1-3|.|TRBV27|14|.
CASSLGGTGNTIYF
TGTGCCAGCAGTTTGGGAGGGACAGGAAACACCATATATTTT
>TRBJ2-5|.|TRBV4-3|15|.
CASSPGPGVQETQYF
TGCGCCAGCAGCCCGGGACCTGGGGTCCAAGAGACCCAGTACTTC
>TRBJ1-4|.|TRBV2|15|.
CASGLQAATNEKLFF
TGTGCCAGCGGTTTGCAGGCTGCAACTAATGAAAAACTGTTTTTT
>TRBJ2-7|.|TRBV2|13|.
CASSDGTYYEQYF
TGTGCCAGCAGTGATGGGACTTACTACGAGCAGTACTTC
>TRBJ2-7|once|TRBV5-4|15|.
CASSYRRFKAYEQYF
TGTGCCAGCAGCTACAGACGGTTCAAGGCCTACGAGCAGTACTTC
>TRBJ2-2|.|TRBV13|14|.
CATQAGLPTGELFF
TGTGCCACCCAGGCGGGCCTCCCTACCGGGGAGCTGTTTTTT
>TRBJ1-5|.|TRBV5-4|15|.
CASSLRQRSNQPQHF
TGTGCCAGCAGCTTACGGCAGAGAAGCAATCAGCCCCAGCATTTT
>TRBJ1-1|once|TRBV12-5|15|TRBD1
CASVLRTGGNTEAFF
TGTGCTAGTGTTCTCCGGACAGGGGGGAACACTGAAGCTTTCTTT
>TRBJ2-6|.|TRBV7-9|19|.
CASSPGEGGLGSGANVLTF
TGTGCCAGCAGCCCCGGAGAAGGGGGGCTGGGCTCTGGGGCCAACGTCCTGACTTTC
>TRBJ1-2|.|TRBV5-8|14|.
CASSLRMRSYGYTF
TGTGCCAGCAGCTTGCGGATGAGGAGCTATGGCTACACCTTC
>TRBJ2-5|.|TRBV14|14|.
CASSPINRAETQYF
TGTGCCAGCAGCCCTATCAACAGGGCTGAGACCCAGTACTTC
>TRBJ2-2|.|TRBV29-1|14|TRBD1
CSVLGTGLSGELFF
TGCAGCGTCCTCGGGACAGGTCTGAGCGGGGAGCTGTTTTTT